The T cell receptor beta chain described here comes from a study of cytomegalovirus exposure and HLA in healthy donors. Study outcomes and limitations: With high specificity and sensitivity, the classifier reportedly diagnosed cytomegalovirus status.

CDR3 size: 13 residues. Trimming took 1 base from V and 8 from J, leaving 10 bases between them. Germline V gene lookup returns CDR1 SGHRS and CDR2 YFSETQ. Turning to this clone: Its target is not known.

60 Vbeta and 13 Jbeta primers were used in PCR. Assay: immunoSEQ multiplex PCR; the TCRdb copy retains only in-frame clones and omits some. In the table there are approximately 84,000 clones, around 80% of which are singletons. This receptor was obtained from a male donor in good health and CMV-seropositive. The J gene is TRBJ2-1, the V gene TRBV5-1; no reliable D call. Sequencing was performed on PBMCs. The DNA for the CDR3 is TGCGCCAGCAGCTTGTCGCAGGCCGATGAGCAGTTCTTC. Translated: CASSLSQADEQFF.